A single count supports the clone carrying this T cell receptor (beta chain). Its antigen is unidentified. Other DNA sequences in the sample encode the same CDR3. Libraries were prepared by immunoSEQ multiplex PCR; TCRdb keeps only in-frame clonotypes and omits some of them. The sample has about 2 million clones, just under 95% seen once. This entry is derived from a study of shared clonotypes between healthy human individuals. Study-wide results and limits: Limited genetic and exposure-history diversity came from having few donors.

This CDR3 has 10 residues. V shed 4 bases and J shed 8 bases, with 6 bases lying between them. From germline, CDR1 is SQVTM and CDR2 ANQGSEA. Naive-designated CD8 cells lacked CD45RO, were positively enriched for CCR7, and omitted terminally differentiated effector memory CD45RA+ cells. Sequenced: naive CD8+ T cells sorted from blood. This TCR came from a young man in good health. J is TRBJ2-1 and V is TRBV29-1; D unresolved. CDR3 loop: CSVVLYEQFF. For the CDR3, the DNA is TGCAGCGTTGTTCTGTATGAGCAGTTCTTC.